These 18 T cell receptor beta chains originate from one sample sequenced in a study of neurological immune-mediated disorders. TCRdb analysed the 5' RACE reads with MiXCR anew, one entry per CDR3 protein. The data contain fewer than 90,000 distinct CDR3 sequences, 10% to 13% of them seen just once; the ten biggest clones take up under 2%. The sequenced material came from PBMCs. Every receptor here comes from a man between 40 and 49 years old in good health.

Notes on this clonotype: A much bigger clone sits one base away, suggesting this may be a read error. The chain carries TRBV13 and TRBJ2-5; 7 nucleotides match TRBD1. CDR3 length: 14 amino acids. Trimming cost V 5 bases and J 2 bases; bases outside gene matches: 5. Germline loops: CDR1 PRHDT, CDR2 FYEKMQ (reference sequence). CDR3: CASSARDRQETQYF. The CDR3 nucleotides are TGTGCCAGCAGCGCCCGGGACAGACAAGAGACCCAGTACTTC. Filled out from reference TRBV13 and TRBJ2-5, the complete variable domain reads AAGVIQSPRHLIKEKRETATLKCYPIPRHDTVYWYQQGPGQDPQFLISFYEKMQSDKGSIPDRFSAQQFSDYHSELNMSSLELGDSALYFCASSARDRQETQYFGPGTRLLVL.

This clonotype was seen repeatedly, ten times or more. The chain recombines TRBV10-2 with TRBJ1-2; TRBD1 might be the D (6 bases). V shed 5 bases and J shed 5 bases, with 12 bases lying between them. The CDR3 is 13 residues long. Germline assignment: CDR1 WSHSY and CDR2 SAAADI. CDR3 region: CASSTGAKYGYTF. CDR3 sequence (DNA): TGCGCCAGCAGTACGGGGGCCAAGTATGGCTACACCTTC.

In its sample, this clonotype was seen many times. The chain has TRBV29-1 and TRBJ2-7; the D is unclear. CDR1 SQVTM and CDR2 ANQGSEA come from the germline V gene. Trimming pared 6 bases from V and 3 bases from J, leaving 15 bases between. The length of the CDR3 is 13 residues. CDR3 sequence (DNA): TGCAGCGTATCCTTTACAGAGCTCTACGAGCAGTACTTC. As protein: CSVSFTELYEQYF.

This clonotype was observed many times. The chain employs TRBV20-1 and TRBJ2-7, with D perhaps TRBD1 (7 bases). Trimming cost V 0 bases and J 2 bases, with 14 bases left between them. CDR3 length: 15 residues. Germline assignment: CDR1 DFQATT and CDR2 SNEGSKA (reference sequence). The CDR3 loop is CSAREEGTDAYEQYF. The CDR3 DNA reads TGCAGTGCTAGAGAGGAGGGGACAGACGCCTACGAGCAGTACTTC.

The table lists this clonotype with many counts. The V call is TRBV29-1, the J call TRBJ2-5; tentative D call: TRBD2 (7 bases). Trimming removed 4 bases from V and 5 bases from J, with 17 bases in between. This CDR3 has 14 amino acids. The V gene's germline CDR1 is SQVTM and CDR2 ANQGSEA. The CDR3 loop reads CSVGSAGAGETQYF. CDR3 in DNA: TGCAGCGTTGGATCGGCGGGGGCCGGGGAGACCCAGTACTTC. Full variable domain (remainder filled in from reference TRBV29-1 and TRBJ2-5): SAVISQKPSRDICQRGTSLTIQCQVDSQVTMMFWYRQQPGQSLTLIATANQGSEATYESGFVIDKFPISRPNLTFSTLTVSNMSPEDSSIYLCSVGSAGAGETQYFGPGTRLLVL.

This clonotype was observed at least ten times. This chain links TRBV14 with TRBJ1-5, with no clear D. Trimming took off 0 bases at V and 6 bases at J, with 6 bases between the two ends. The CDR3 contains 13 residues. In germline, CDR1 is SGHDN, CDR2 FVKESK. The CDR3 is CASSQDLGQPQHF. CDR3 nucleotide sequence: TGTGCCAGCAGCCAAGATTTGGGTCAGCCCCAGCATTTT.

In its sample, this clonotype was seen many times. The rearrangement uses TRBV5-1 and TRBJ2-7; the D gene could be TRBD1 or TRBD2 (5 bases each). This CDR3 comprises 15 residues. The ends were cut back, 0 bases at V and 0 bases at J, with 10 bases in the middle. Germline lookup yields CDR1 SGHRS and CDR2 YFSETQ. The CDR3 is CASSLDWGYSYEQYF. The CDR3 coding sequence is TGCGCCAGCAGCTTGGATTGGGGGTACTCCTACGAGCAGTACTTC.

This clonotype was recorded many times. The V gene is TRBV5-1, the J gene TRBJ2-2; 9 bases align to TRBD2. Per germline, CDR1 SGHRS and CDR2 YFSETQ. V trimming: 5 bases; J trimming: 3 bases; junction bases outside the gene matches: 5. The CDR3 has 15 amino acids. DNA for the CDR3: TGCGCCAGCAGACGATCTAGCGGGGACACCGGGGAGCTGTTTTTT. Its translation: CASRRSSGDTGELFF.

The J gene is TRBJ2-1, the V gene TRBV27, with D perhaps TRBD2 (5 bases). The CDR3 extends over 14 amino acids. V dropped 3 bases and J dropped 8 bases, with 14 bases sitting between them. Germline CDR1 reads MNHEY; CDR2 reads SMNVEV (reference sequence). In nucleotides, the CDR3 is TGTGCCAGCAGTTTTGGTAGCGTCTTCTATGAGCAGTTCTTC. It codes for CASSFGSVFYEQFF.

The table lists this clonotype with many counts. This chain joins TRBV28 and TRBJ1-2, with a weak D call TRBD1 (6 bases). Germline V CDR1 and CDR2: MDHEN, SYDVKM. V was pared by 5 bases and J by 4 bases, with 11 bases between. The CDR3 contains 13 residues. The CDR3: CASSEQGSYGYTF. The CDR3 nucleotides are TGTGCCAGCAGTGAACAGGGTTCCTATGGCTACACCTTC.

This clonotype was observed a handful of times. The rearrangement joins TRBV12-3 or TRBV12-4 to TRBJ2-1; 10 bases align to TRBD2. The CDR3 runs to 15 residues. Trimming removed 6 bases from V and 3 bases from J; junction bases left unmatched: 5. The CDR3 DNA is TGTGCCAGCAGGGGACTAGCGCAACGCTACAATGAGCAGTTCTTC. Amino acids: CASRGLAQRYNEQFF.

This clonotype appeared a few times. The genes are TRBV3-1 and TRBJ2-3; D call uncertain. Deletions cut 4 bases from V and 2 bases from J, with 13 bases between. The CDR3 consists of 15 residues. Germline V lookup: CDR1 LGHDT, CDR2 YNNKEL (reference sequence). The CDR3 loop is CASSRRLSPTDTQYF. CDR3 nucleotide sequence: TGTGCCAGCAGCCGGCGACTCTCACCCACAGATACGCAGTATTTT.

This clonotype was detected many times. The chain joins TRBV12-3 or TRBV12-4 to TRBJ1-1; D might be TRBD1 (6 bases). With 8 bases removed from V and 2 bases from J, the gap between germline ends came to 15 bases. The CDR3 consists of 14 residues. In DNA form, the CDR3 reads TGTGCCAGCCGAGGGGGGGGAGGAAACACTGAAGCTTTCTTT. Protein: CASRGGGGNTEAFF.

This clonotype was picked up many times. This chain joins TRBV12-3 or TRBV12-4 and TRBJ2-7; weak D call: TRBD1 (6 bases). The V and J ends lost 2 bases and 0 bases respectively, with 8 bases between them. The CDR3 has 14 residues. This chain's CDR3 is CASSLRGTSYEQYF. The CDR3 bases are TGTGCCAGCAGTTTAAGGGGGACCTCCTACGAGCAGTACTTC.

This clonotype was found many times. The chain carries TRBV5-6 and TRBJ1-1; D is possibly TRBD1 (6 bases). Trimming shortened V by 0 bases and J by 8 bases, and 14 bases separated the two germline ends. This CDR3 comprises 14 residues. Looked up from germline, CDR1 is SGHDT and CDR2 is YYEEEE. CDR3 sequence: CASSLDRVKEEAFF. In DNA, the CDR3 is TGTGCCAGCAGCTTGGACAGGGTGAAGGAGGAAGCTTTCTTT. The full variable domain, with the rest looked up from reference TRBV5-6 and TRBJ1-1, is DAGVTQSPTHLIKTRGQQVTLRCSPKSGHDTVSWYQQALGQGPQFIFQYYEEEERQRGNFPDRFSGHQFPNYSSELNVNALLLGDSALYLCASSLDRVKEEAFFGQGTRLTVV.

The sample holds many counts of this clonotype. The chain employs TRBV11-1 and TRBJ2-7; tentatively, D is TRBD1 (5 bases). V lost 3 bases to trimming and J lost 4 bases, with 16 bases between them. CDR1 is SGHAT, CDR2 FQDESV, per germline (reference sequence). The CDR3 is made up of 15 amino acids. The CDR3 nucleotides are TGTGCCAGCAGCTTTTGGGGCCTTTTCTGGTACGAGCAGTACTTC. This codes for CASSFWGLFWYEQYF.

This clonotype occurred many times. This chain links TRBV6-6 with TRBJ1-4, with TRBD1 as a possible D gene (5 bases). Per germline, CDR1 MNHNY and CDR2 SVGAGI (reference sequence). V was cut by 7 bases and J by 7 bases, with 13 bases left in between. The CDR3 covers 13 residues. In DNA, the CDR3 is TGTGCCAGCACCTACGGGACCCCTGAAAAACTGTTTTTT. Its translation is CASTYGTPEKLFF.

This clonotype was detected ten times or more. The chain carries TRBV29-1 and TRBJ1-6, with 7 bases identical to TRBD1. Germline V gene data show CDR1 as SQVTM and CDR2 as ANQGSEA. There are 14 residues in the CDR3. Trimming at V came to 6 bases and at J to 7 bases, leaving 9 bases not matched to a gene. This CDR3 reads CSVAQGQINSPLHF. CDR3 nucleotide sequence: TGCAGCGTCGCCCAGGGACAGATAAATTCACCCCTCCACTTT.